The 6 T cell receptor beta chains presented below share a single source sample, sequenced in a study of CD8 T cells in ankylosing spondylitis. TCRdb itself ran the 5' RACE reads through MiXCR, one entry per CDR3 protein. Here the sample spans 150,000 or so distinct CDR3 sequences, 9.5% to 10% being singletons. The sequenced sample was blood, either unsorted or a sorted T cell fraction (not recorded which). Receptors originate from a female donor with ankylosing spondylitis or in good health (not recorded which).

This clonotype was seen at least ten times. CDR3 residues: CASSLTGNNEQFF. CDR3 nucleotides: TGTGCCAGCAGTCTTACAGGTAACAATGAGCAGTTCTTC. The chain couples TRBV27 to TRBJ2-1; tentatively, D is TRBD1 (5 bases). V lost 5 bases, J lost 5 bases, and 10 bases lay in between. Germline CDR1 MNHEY, CDR2 SMNVEV (reference sequence). The CDR3 loop spans 13 amino acids.

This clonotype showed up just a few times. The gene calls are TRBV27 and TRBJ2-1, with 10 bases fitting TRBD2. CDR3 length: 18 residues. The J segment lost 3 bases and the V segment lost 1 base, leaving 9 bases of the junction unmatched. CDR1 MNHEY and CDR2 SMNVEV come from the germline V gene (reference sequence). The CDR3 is CASSLLGPGLAYYNEQFF. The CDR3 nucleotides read TGTGCCAGCAGTTTATTGGGGCCGGGACTAGCGTACTACAATGAGCAGTTCTTC.

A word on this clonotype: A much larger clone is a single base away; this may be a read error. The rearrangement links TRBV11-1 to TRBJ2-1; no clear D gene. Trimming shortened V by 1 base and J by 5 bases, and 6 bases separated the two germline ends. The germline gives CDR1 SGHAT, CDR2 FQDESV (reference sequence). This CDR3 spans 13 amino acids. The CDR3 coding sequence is TGTGCCAGCAGCTTAGGGTACGACAATGAGCAGTTCTTC. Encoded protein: CASSLGYDNEQFF.

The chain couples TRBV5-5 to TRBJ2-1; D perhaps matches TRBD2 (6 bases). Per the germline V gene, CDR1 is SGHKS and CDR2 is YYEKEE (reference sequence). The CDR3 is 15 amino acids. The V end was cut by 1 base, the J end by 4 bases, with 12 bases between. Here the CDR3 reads CASSLIGTSYNEQFF. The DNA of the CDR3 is TGTGCCAGCAGCTTGATCGGGACTTCTTACAATGAGCAGTTCTTC. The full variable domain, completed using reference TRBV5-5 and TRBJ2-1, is DAGVTQSPTHLIKTRGQQVTLRCSPISGHKSVSWYQQVLGQGPQFIFQYYEKEERGRGNFPDRFSARQFPNYSSELNVNALLLGDSALYLCASSLIGTSYNEQFFGPGTRLTVL.

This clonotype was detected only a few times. The CDR3 bases are TGTGCCAGCAGCCTCCCTCCGGACCCTGAAGCTTTCTTT. Its protein product is CASSLPPDPEAFF. This sequence joins TRBV5-6 and TRBJ1-1; D is uncertain. This CDR3 is 13 amino acids long. Trimming took off 4 bases at V and 6 bases at J, with 13 bases between the two ends. Germline CDR1 and CDR2: SGHDT and YYEEEE.

This chain's CDR3 is CASKGEGYEQYF. The CDR3, as DNA: TGTGCCAGCAAGGGGGAGGGCTACGAGCAGTACTTC. The V and J genes are TRBV14 and TRBJ2-7; possible D gene TRBD2, 7 bases. Germline CDR1 SGHDN, CDR2 FVKESK. The CDR3 totals 12 residues. V shed 7 bases and J shed 3 bases, with 10 bases lying between them.